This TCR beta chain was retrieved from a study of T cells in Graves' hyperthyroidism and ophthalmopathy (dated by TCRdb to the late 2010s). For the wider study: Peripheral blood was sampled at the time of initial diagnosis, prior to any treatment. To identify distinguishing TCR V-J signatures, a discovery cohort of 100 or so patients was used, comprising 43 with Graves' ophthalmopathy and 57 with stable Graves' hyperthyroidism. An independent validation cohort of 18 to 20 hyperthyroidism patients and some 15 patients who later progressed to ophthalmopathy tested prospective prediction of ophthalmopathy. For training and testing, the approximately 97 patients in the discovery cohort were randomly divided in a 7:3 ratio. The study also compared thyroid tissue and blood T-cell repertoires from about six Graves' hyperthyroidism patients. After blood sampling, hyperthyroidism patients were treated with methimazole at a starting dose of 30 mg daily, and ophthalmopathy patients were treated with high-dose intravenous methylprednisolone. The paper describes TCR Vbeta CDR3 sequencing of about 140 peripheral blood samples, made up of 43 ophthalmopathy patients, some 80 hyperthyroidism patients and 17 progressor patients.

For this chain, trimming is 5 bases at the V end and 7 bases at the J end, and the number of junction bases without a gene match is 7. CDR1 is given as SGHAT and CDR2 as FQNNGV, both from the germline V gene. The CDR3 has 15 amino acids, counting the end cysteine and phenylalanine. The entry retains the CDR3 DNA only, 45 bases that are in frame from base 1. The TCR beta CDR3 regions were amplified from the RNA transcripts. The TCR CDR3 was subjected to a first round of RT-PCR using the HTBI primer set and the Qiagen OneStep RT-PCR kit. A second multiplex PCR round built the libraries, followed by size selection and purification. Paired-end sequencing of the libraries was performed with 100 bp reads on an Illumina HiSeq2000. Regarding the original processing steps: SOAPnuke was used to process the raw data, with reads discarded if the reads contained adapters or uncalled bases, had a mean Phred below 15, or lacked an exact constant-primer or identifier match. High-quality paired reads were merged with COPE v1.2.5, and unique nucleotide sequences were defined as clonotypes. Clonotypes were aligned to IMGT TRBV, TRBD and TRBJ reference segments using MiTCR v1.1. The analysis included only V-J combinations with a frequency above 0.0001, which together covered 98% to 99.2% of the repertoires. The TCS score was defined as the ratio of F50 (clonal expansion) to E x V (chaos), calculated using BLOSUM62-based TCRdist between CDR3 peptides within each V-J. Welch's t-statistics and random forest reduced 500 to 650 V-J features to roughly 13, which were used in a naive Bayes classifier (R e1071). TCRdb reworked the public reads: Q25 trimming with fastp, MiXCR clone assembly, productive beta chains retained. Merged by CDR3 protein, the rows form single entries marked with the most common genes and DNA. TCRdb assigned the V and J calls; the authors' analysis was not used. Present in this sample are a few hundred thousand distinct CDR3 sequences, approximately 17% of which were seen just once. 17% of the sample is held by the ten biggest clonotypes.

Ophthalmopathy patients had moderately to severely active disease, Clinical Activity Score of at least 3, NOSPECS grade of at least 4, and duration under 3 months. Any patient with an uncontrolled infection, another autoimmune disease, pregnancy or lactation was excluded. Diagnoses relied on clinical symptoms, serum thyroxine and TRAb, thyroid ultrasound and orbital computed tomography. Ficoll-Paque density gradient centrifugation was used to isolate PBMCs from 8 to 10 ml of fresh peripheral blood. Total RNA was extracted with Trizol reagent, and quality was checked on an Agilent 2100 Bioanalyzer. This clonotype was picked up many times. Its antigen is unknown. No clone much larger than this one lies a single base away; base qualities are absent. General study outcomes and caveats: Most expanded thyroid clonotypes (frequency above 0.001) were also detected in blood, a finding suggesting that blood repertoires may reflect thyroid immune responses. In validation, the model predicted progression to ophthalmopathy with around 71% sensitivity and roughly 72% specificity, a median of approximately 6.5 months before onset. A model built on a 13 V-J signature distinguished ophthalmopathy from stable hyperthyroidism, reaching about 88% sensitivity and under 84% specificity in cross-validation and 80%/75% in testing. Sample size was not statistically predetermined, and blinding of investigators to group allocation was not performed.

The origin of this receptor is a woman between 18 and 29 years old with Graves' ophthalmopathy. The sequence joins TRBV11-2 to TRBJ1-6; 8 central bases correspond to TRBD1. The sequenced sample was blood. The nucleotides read TGTGCCAGCAGCCCTCGCGCAGGGGGCAATTCACCCCTCCACTTT. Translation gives CASSPRAGGNSPLHF.